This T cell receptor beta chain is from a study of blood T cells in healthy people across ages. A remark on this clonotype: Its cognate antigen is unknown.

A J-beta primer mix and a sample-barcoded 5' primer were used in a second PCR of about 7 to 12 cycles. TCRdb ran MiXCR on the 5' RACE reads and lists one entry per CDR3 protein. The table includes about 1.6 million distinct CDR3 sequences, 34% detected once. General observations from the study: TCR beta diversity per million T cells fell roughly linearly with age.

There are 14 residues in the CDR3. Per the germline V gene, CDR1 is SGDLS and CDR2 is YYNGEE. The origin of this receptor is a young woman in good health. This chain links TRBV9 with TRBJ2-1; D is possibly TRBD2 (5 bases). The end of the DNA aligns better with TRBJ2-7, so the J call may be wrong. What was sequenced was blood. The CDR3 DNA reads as TGTGCCAGCAGCGTACCGGGAAAGTACAATGAGCAGTACTTC. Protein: CASSVPGKYNEQYF.